This TCR beta chain is from a study of cytomegalovirus exposure and HLA in healthy donors. Background on the study: Clustering assigned approximately 78% of the roughly 370 genotyped donors to the Caucasian-associated ancestry cluster.

The PCR ran on 60 Vbeta and 13 Jbeta primers. Sequencing used immunoSEQ multiplex PCR; TCRdb keeps in-frame clones, though not all of them. The sample carries 100,000 to 150,000 clones, around 80% recorded once. The table lists this clone with a few counts. Its antigen is as yet unknown. Overall study findings and caveats: Previous analysis showed most TCR beta V segments were productive about 87% or about 30% of the time. CMV serostatus was the only immune exposure information that was available.

Germline CDR1 LGHNA, CDR2 YSLEER. The CDR3 spans 13 residues. Trimming pared 3 bases from V and 5 bases from J, leaving 8 bases between. Healthy individuals who donated bone marrow served as the donors. The receptor was derived from a man aged 50 to 60 in good health and CMV-seronegative. The rearrangement joins TRBV4-3 to TRBJ2-1, with D possibly matching TRBD1 (6 bases). The specimen was PBMCs. The CDR3 here is CASSQAGDNEQFF. In nucleotides, the CDR3 is TGCGCCAGCAGCCAGGCAGGGGACAATGAGCAGTTCTTC.